The clone carrying this TCR beta chain was seen just once. The data originate from a study of blood T cell repertoires in COVID-19. Profiling relied on immunoSEQ multiplex PCR, and the TCRdb table lists in-frame clones only, not all of them. The sample holds 100,000 to 120,000 clones, approximately 84% seen once. The CDR3 is 16 residues long. V lost 2 bases, J lost 8 bases, and 7 bases stayed unmatched. CDR1 is MNHEY and CDR2 is SMNVEV in the germline V gene (reference sequence). The chain uses TRBV27 and TRBJ2-2; TRBD1 agrees at 11 bases. The source material was peripheral blood. The clonotype originates from a woman aged 35 to 49 with acute or convalescent COVID-19. CDR3 sequence reads: CASSLERTGGYGELFF. CDR3 bases: TGTGCCAGCAGTTTAGAACGGACAGGGGGCTATGGGGAGCTGTTTTTT.